One sample yielded the 20 T cell receptor beta chains listed below, sequenced in a study of shared clonotypes between healthy human individuals. TCRdb keeps only in-frame clones here, not all; method: immunoSEQ multiplex PCR. The sample contains 950,000 to 1,100,000 clones, about 75% of which appear only once. The sequenced sample consisted of memory CD4+ T cells sorted from blood. Subset meaning: CD45RA-negative fraction. Every receptor here comes from a man younger than 35 in good health.

This clone has only a few counts. The genes are TRBV15 and TRBJ1-1; no clear D. CDR1 LNHNV and CDR2 YYDKDF come from the germline V gene (reference sequence). Trimming took 0 bases from V and 0 from J, leaving 14 bases between them. The CDR3 runs to 17 residues. CDR3: CATSRDGRAVMNTEAFF. CDR3 in DNA: TGTGCCACCAGCAGAGATGGTCGGGCAGTCATGAACACTGAAGCTTTCTTT.

The chain joins TRBV2 to TRBJ2-1; no firm D call. CDR1 is SNHLY and CDR2 is FYNNEI in the germline V gene. The V end lost 2 bases, the J end lost 6 bases, and 11 bases lay between the germline ends. This CDR3 has 14 amino acids. The CDR3, as DNA: TGTGCCAGCAGTGAACGGTATACTACCAATGAGCAGTTCTTC. It translates to CASSERYTTNEQFF. The variable domain in full, completed from reference TRBV2 and TRBJ2-1, reads EPEVTQTPSHQVTQMGQEVILRCVPISNHLYFYWYRQILGQKVEFLVSFYNNEISEKSEIFDDQFSVERPDGSNFTLKIRSTKLEDSAMYFCASSERYTTNEQFFGPGTRLTVL.

V usage is TRBV4-3 and J usage is TRBJ2-5; TRBD2 matches 12 bases. CDR3 length: 17 amino acids. Germline loops: CDR1 LGHNA, CDR2 YSLEER. Trimming took 1 base from V and 4 from J; bases not matched to a gene: 7. The CDR3 DNA is TGCGCCAGCAGCCAAGCCCCTAGCGGGAGGGTCGGAGAGACCCAGTACTTC. Translated, it gives CASSQAPSGRVGETQYF.

The gene calls are TRBV30 and TRBJ2-6, with 8 bases matching TRBD1. The CDR3 runs 16 residues. Germline V gene data show CDR1 as GTSNPN and CDR2 as SVGIG (reference sequence). V lost 7 bases, J lost 0 bases, and 8 bases stayed unmatched. CDR3 region: CASHWTGLSGANVLTF. The CDR3 coding sequence is TGTGCCTCCCATTGGACAGGGCTCTCTGGGGCCAACGTCCTGACTTTC.

J is TRBJ1-5 and V is TRBV6-6; TRBD1 agrees at 8 bases. Trimming at V came to 6 bases and at J to 1 base, leaving 2 bases not matched to a gene. The germline CDR1 and CDR2 sequences are MNHNY and SVGAGI (reference sequence). The CDR3 length is 14 residues. CDR3 sequence: CASRTGASNQPQHF. The DNA of the CDR3 is TGTGCCAGCAGGACAGGGGCGAGCAATCAGCCCCAGCATTTT.

About this clone: A clone one base away is much larger, so this may be a read error. The same CDR3 arises from other DNA sequences in this sample as well. The genes are TRBV12-5 and TRBJ2-1; D remains ambiguous. The germline V gene encodes CDR1 LGHNT and CDR2 FRNRAP. This CDR3 spans 12 amino acids. Trimming stripped 1 base from V and 5 bases from J, with 3 bases between. The DNA for the CDR3 is TGTGCTAGTGGTTTGGGGCACAATGAGCAGTTCTTC. It encodes CASGLGHNEQFF.

V gene TRBV29-1 combines with J gene TRBJ1-1, with D possibly being TRBD1 (5 bases). V lost 4 bases, J lost 4 bases, and 10 bases lay in between. This CDR3 contains 12 residues. In germline, CDR1 is SQVTM, CDR2 ANQGSEA. The CDR3 region has the DNA TGCAGCGTTGTGGACAACCCCACTGAAGCTTTCTTT. This codes for CSVVDNPTEAFF.

The V call is TRBV11-2, the J call TRBJ1-4; D gene uncertain. CDR1 SGHAT and CDR2 FQNNGV come from the germline V gene. CDR3 size: 12 residues. V gave up 0 bases and J gave up 10 bases, with 6 bases separating them. The CDR3 region is CASSLEGRKLFF. In nucleotides, the CDR3 is TGTGCCAGCAGCTTAGAGGGGAGAAAACTGTTTTTT.

The chain has TRBV30 and TRBJ1-1, with 7 nucleotides matching TRBD1. This CDR3 has 12 amino acids. CDR1 and CDR2 from the germline V gene are GTSNPN and SVGIG (reference sequence). Trimming cost V 5 bases and J 5 bases; bases outside gene matches: 5. The CDR3 sequence: CAWSDRATEAFF. DNA of the CDR3: TGTGCCTGGTCCGACAGGGCGACTGAAGCTTTCTTT.

This chain uses TRBV11-2 with TRBJ2-7; D ambiguous. From germline, CDR1 is SGHAT and CDR2 FQNNGV. This CDR3 contains 12 residues. V shed 7 bases and J shed 1 base, with 8 bases lying between them. The CDR3 coding sequence is TGTGCCAGCACTGGCAGATCCTACGAGCAGTACTTC. Its translation: CASTGRSYEQYF. Full variable domain (outside the CDR3, taken from reference TRBV11-2 and TRBJ2-7): EAGVAQSPRYKIIEKRQSVAFWCNPISGHATLYWYQQILGQGPKLLIQFQNNGVVDDSQLPKDRFSAERLKGVDSTLKIQPAKLEDSAVYLCASTGRSYEQYFGPGTRLTVT.

Turning to this clone: The junction shows a germline mismatch at one end, possibly a read error. The rearrangement links TRBV4-2 to TRBJ2-5; TRBD2 matches at 9 bases. Germline CDR1 reads LGHNA; CDR2 reads YNFKEQ. This CDR3 spans 15 amino acids. CDR3 bases: TGTGCCAGCCGCCATAGCGGGAGAGGGCAAGAGACCCAGTACTTC. Translating gives CASRHSGRGQETQYF.

A few counts support this clone. V and J are TRBV5-1 and TRBJ2-2, with a possible D match to TRBD1 (5 bases). The CDR3 has 16 residues. V was shortened by 0 bases and J by 1 base, with 10 bases between the two germline ends. CDR1 and CDR2 (germline): SGHRS, YFSETQ. For the CDR3, the DNA is TGCGCCAGCAGCTTGGATCGGACAATGAACACCGGGGAGCTGTTTTTT. Its protein product is CASSLDRTMNTGELFF. Full variable domain (remainder filled in from reference TRBV5-1 and TRBJ2-2): KAGVTQTPRYLIKTRGQQVTLSCSPISGHRSVSWYQQTPGQGLQFLFEYFSETQRNKGNFPGRFSGRQFSNSRSEMNVSTLELGDSALYLCASSLDRTMNTGELFFGEGSRLTVL.

V and J are TRBV13 and TRBJ2-5; tentative D call: TRBD2 (5 bases). The V gene lost 5 bases and the J gene lost 2 bases, with 9 bases spanning the gap. Looked up from germline, CDR1 is PRHDT and CDR2 is FYEKMQ (reference sequence). The CDR3 is 13 amino acids. The CDR3 sequence: CASSPRGQETQYF. The CDR3 DNA reads TGTGCCAGCAGCCCCCGGGGTCAAGAGACCCAGTACTTC.

V and J are TRBV7-2 and TRBJ1-4; no clear D. This CDR3 is built from 15 residues. The germline V gene encodes CDR1 SGHTA and CDR2 FQGNSA. The germline V and J ends were trimmed by 6 bases and 3 bases, with 14 bases remaining between them. The CDR3 loop reads CASRPSAQANEKLFF. CDR3 in DNA: TGTGCCAGCAGACCATCGGCGCAGGCTAATGAAAAACTGTTTTTT.

The chain uses TRBV11-2 and TRBJ2-7; no firm D call. The CDR3 contains 12 residues. CDR1 and CDR2 from the germline V gene are SGHAT and FQNNGV. V shed 2 bases and J shed 3 bases, with 5 bases lying between them. CDR3 bases: TGTGCCAGCAGCTTAACCAACTACGAGCAGTACTTC. Translation: CASSLTNYEQYF. Full variable domain (remainder filled in from reference TRBV11-2 and TRBJ2-7): EAGVAQSPRYKIIEKRQSVAFWCNPISGHATLYWYQQILGQGPKLLIQFQNNGVVDDSQLPKDRFSAERLKGVDSTLKIQPAKLEDSAVYLCASSLTNYEQYFGPGTRLTVT.

The chain uses TRBV30 and TRBJ1-4; D uncertain. From germline, CDR1 is GTSNPN and CDR2 SVGIG (reference sequence). The CDR3 contains 14 residues. V shed 8 bases and J shed 4 bases, with 17 bases lying between them. The CDR3 coding sequence is TGTGCCGCCGGGTTAAAAGGGATTAATGAAAAACTGTTTTTT. It translates to CAAGLKGINEKLFF.

A few counts support this clone. The chain links TRBV10-3 to TRBJ2-5, with 8 bases that match TRBD1. J gave up 4 bases and V 10 bases, and 2 bases lay outside the gene matches. CDR1 is ENHRY, CDR2 SYGVKD, per germline. This CDR3 is built from 11 residues. CDR3 sequence reads: CATQGAETQYF. DNA for the CDR3: TGTGCCACGCAGGGGGCAGAGACCCAGTACTTC.

J is TRBJ2-3 and V is TRBV29-1; the D is unclear. This CDR3 has 12 residues. Germline-derived CDR1 and CDR2 are SQVTM and ANQGSEA. The V gene lost 1 base and the J gene lost 6 bases, with 8 bases spanning the gap. CDR3 sequence: CSVEVSADTQYF. The CDR3 DNA reads TGCAGCGTTGAAGTTTCCGCGGATACGCAGTATTTT.

In its sample, this clone was seen a few times. The V call is TRBV18, the J call TRBJ1-1; D may be TRBD1 (5 bases). V was pared by 6 bases and J by 2 bases, with 16 bases between. The CDR3 is 15 amino acids. Per the germline V gene, CDR1 is KGHSH and CDR2 is LQKENI. CDR3 coding DNA: TGTGCCAGCTCTCGAGACGGACACTTTAACACTGAAGCTTTCTTT. Residues: CASSRDGHFNTEAFF.

The V gene is TRBV6-5, the J gene TRBJ1-1; D gene uncertain. The CDR3 contains 13 residues. The germline V gene has CDR1 MNHEY and CDR2 SVGAGI. Trimming stripped 6 bases from V and 1 base from J, with 9 bases between. The CDR3 region has the DNA TGTGCCAGCAGCAGACCGGGGAACACTGAAGCTTTCTTT. Residues: CASSRPGNTEAFF.